The source of this TCR beta chain is a study of T-cell reconstitution after alpha-beta-depleted transplantation in children. Deletions cut 1 base from V and 2 bases from J, with 9 bases between. The CDR3 is 14 amino acids. Per germline, CDR1 SGHRS and CDR2 YFSETQ. During its preparation, the TCRbeta library received unique molecular identifiers. TCRdb ran MiXCR on the PCR reads and lists one entry per CDR3 protein. The sample lists about 420,000 distinct CDR3 sequences; 15% to 20% were seen once. The table lists this clonotype with a few counts. Its antigen is unknown. Study conclusions and caveats: Diversity and T-cell counts at one year after transplant derived mostly from new T cells. Approximately two months post-transplant, alpha-beta T cells reportedly originated from several hundred expanded graft clones. Where some patients showed high TCRbeta diversity at day 60, it came from recipient T cells and thymic progenitors that had survived.

The material was PBMCs, mostly from graft donor cells, obtained 360 days after TCRalphabeta/CD19-depleted stem cell transplant. The sequence was obtained from a boy in the first two years of life who had a stem cell transplant for Wiskott-Aldrich syndrome, so the T cells may come from the graft donor. The chain is built from TRBV5-1 and TRBJ1-1; a possible D gene is TRBD1 (5 bases). This CDR3 is CASSLQQVNTEAFF. The CDR3 nucleotides are TGCGCCAGCAGCTTGCAACAGGTTAACACTGAAGCTTTCTTT.